One T cell receptor beta chain is described in this entry. The data are from a study of blood T cell repertoires in COVID-19. Study in general: T cells, B-cell-depleted T cells, or PBMCs supplied cDNA or gDNA.

Assay: immunoSEQ multiplex PCR; the TCRdb copy retains only in-frame clones and omits some. This sample yields around 220,000 clones, of which approximately 84% are seen a single time; about 1.9% belongs to the top ten. V dropped 3 bases and J dropped 7 bases, with 7 bases sitting between them. The germline CDR1 and CDR2 sequences are SGHRS and YFSETQ. The CDR3 runs to 12 residues. Source material: peripheral blood. The TCR comes from a man aged 35 to 55 with active or convalescent COVID-19. The chain uses TRBV5-1 and TRBJ2-2; perhaps TRBD1 as D (6 bases). The CDR3 region has the DNA TGCGCCAGCAGCTCAGGGGTCGGGGAGCTGTTTTTT. This translates into CASSSGVGELFF.